This T cell receptor beta chain was obtained from a study of blood T cell repertoires in COVID-19. How the authors handled the data: Amplification with reference gene primers provided the estimates of nucleated cell counts. TCRdb keeps only in-frame clones here, not all; method: immunoSEQ multiplex PCR. That table furnishes V, J and clone size, whereas the DNA furnished D and trimming. The sample includes about 42,000 clones, more than 85% of them seen just once. This CDR3 region has 16 residues. Trimming cost V 6 bases and J 5 bases, with 19 bases left between them. Germline lookup yields CDR1 MNHNY and CDR2 SVGAGI (reference sequence).

This receptor was obtained from a human donor in a cohort sampled during active COVID-19. Sequencing was performed on peripheral blood. The V call is TRBV6-6, the J call TRBJ1-4, with a weak D call TRBD1 (6 bases). CDR3 sequence reads: CASSLRARGGNEKLFF. For the CDR3, the DNA is TGTGCCAGCAGCCTACGGGCCAGGGGCGGGAATGAAAAACTGTTTTTT.